A selection of T cell receptor beta chains follows, all from one sample in a study of T-cell memory formation after mild COVID-19. TCRdb re-called the 5' RACE reads with MiXCR, one entry per CDR3 protein. The sample consists of under 300,000 distinct CDR3 sequences, 8.5% to 9.5% of them appearing once. Sequencing was carried out using PBMCs or a T cell subset sorted from them (not recorded which). Receptors were obtained from a man aged 18 to 30 who had mild COVID-19 (a few samples of this study predate the infection). Cell type and time point are not known. CDR3s include the opening cysteine and the closing phenylalanine or tryptophan. D genes are given only for firm matches.

>TRBJ2-7|TRBV5-1|14|NA
CASRSRTAVYEQYF
>TRBJ2-1|TRBV4-3|16|NA
CASSHEQGPAPNEQFF
>TRBJ2-1|TRBV7-8|13|NA
CASSPGRNNEQFF
>TRBJ2-5|TRBV5-6|14|NA
CASSLIRGQETQYF
>TRBJ1-5|TRBV7-2|16|TRBD1
CASSWTGGRSNQPQHF
>TRBJ2-3|TRBV20-1|14|NA
CSAPPHALADTQYF
>TRBJ1-1|TRBV10-3|15|NA
CAIRAVNGEKTEAFF
>TRBJ2-7|TRBV4-2|16|NA
CASSQDLRTSLYEQYF
>TRBJ1-1|TRBV13|15|NA
CASSPPPAAPREAFF
>TRBJ2-7|TRBV18|15|NA
CASEDRPGASYEQYF
>TRBJ2-1|TRBV10-3|16|NA
CAISGGLVPPSNEQFF
>TRBJ1-1|TRBV5-1|16|TRBD1
CASSQHNRGGNTEAFF
>TRBJ2-7|TRBV4-1|13|NA
CASSQDVAYEQYF
>TRBJ1-5|TRBV20-1|13|NA
CSARDQYNQPQHF
>TRBJ2-2|TRBV6-5|14|NA
CASSYERGDGELFF
>TRBJ1-1|TRBV5-1|15|NA
CASSLDGQISTEAFF
>TRBJ2-1|TRBV7-9|13|NA
CASSFGTYNEQFF
>TRBJ1-1|TRBV6-5|14|NA
CASSFTAMNTEAFF
>TRBJ2-2|TRBV7-9|14|NA
CASSGVDGTGELFF
>TRBJ2-7|TRBV4-1|15|NA
CASSQSPDSFYEQYF
>TRBJ2-4|TRBV28|15|TRBD1
CASSQADRAKNIQYF
>TRBJ2-5|TRBV7-2|13|NA
CASSLAQVETQYF
>TRBJ2-1|TRBV11-2|16|NA
CASSLVVGAAGNEQFF
>TRBJ2-7|TRBV6-1|11|NA
CASSGPEEGYF
>TRBJ2-7|TRBV27|13|NA
CASSLGQGMEQYF
>TRBJ1-1|TRBV5-1|12|NA
CASSLDRTEAFF
>TRBJ1-5|TRBV6-6|14|TRBD1
CASRDTGGNQPQHF
>TRBJ2-5|TRBV6-2/TRBV6-3|17|NA
CASSYSPWEGAGETQYF
>TRBJ1-2|TRBV5-6|15|NA
CASSFQGTANYGYTF
>TRBJ1-5|TRBV20-1|14|NA
CSVEGRYSNQPQHF
>TRBJ2-7|TRBV20-1|15|TRBD1
CSAIPRPGQWYEQYF
>TRBJ2-3|TRBV6-2/TRBV6-3|14|NA
CASSHRDWWDTQYF
>TRBJ2-6|TRBV18|22|NA
CASSPSVTLVLVSLHGANVLTF
>TRBJ2-6|TRBV20-1|15|NA
CSANSDLSGANVLTF
>TRBJ2-3|TRBV20-1|13|TRBD1
CSALTGVSDTQYF
>TRBJ2-3|TRBV12-3/TRBV12-4|16|TRBD2
CASSFSLAGSVDTQYF
>TRBJ2-6|TRBV7-3|14|NA
CASSVSSGANVLTF
>TRBJ2-1|TRBV30|12|NA
CAWSVTGNEQFF
>TRBJ2-2|TRBV20-1|11|NA
CSVRNTGELFF
>TRBJ2-5|TRBV20-1|13|TRBD2
CSASGTRSETQYF
>TRBJ2-5|TRBV20-1|14|NA
CSARDRLVQETQYF
>TRBJ2-7|TRBV5-1|14|TRBD1
CASGPGQFYYEQYF
>TRBJ1-2|TRBV29-1|13|NA
CSVNTEQLDGYTF